This T cell receptor beta chain was obtained from a study of CD8+ T cells in alopecia areata (dated by TCRdb to between 2018 and 2020). Study-level background: Treated patients were enrolled in an open-label pilot trial of oral tofacitinib at 5 to 10 mg twice daily for moderate-to-severe alopecia areata. Tofacitinib was administered for 6 to 18 months, and 6 months of follow-up off drug were then conducted to assess delayed response and recurrence. Disease severity in treated patients was measured with the SALT score, which quantifies the percentage of affected scalp surface area. To study T cell clonal expansion in alopecia areata, the researchers applied high-throughput TCRbeta sequencing to both the C3H/HeJ mouse model and human patients. In humans, TCRbeta sequencing was performed on scalp tissue and on sorted CD4+ and CD8+ peripheral blood T cells from healthy controls and from patients with patchy or totalis/universalis alopecia areata. Biopsies were taken from tofacitinib-treated patients at baseline and again at 4 and 24 weeks into treatment, and several of those patients also had a later scalp biopsy. Scalp clonality was compared across normal scalp (n=4), patchy alopecia areata scalp (n=8), and alopecia totalis/universalis scalp (n=8). RNA came from the PAXgene miRNA kit for fixed scalp, the miRNeasy kit for PBMCs, and the RNeasy kit for mouse skin. immunoSEQ multiplex PCR using 35 Vbeta forward primers and 13 Jbeta reverse primers was used to amplify TCRbeta CDR3 regions. Here is what the overall study found, with its caveats: During tofacitinib treatment, many expanded lesional clones remained in scalp and blood, and this persistence may partly explain relapse after treatment is stopped. Tofacitinib significantly lowered scalp clonality and the number of expanded CD8+ clones among the top 100 scalp clones. The treated cohort was small, with a single nonresponder, so links between baseline CD8+ expansion and response need larger studies. Compared with normal scalp, lesional scalp, particularly in alopecia totalis/universalis, had higher clonality and more expanded CD8+ clones, which suggests antigenic drive. Unlike mouse skin, where gammadelta T cells dominate, normal human skin contains resident alphabeta T cells that get sequenced too, which complicates analysis of the scalp TCR repertoire. Shared TCR sequences between patients were less evident than in mice, which may be partly attributable to HLA diversity in the patient population.

Regarding this clone: Its recognized antigen is unknown. No much larger clone exists at a distance of one base, and base qualities are not known.

The treatment or condition label on this specimen signifies: oral pan-JAK inhibitor, 5-10 mg twice daily. Peripheral blood and lesional scalp punch biopsies were obtained from patients with alopecia areata. PBMCs were separated by density centrifugation and stained for CD3, CD4 and CD8, after which CD4+ and CD8+ T cells were sorted on a FACSAria. Its CDR3 holds 16 amino acids, cysteine through phenylalanine. Only the CDR3 DNA is retained, 48 bases long and in frame from the first base. Sequences SGHRS (CDR1) and YFSETQ (CDR2) are obtained from the germline V gene. V is trimmed back by 4 bases and J by 5 bases, and the junction contains 10 bases that no gene match accounts for. Library creation used the immunoSEQ multiplex PCR assay. For TCR sequencing, RNA was extracted from every sample and reverse transcribed into cDNA to serve as template. SuperScript III was used for first-strand cDNA synthesis, primed with a 2:1 mix of oligo-dT and random hexamers. A synthetic immune receptor repertoire was used to assess amplification bias, and residual bias was removed computationally. In the source study's methods: Raw reads were preprocessed for error removal, and CDR3 was defined according to IMGT conventions as running from the conserved cysteine to phenylalanine. Clonality was computed as 1 minus the Shannon entropy, with the entropy normalized by log2 of the number of productive unique TCRs. Whether scalp clones were CD4 or CD8 was inferred by matching scalp TCRbeta sequences against CD4 and CD8 repertoires sorted from blood. TCRdb holds this immuneACCESS table with in-frame rearrangements only. Some clones are missing; in checked studies, unresolved V genes explain under half, and the rest has no known cause. V and J calls and clone size are as listed in that table; D and trimming were resolved from the DNA. Present in this sample are a few hundred thousand clones, 40% to 55% of which were seen just once. Together, the top ten hold roughly 2.6% of the sample.

This sequence uses TRBV5-1 and TRBJ2-1; TRBD1 fits 9 bases in the junction. The material sequenced was CD4+ T cells sorted from blood, taken around week 36, from a patient treated with tofacitinib. This sequence was found in a human donor with alopecia areata. In nucleotides, the sequence is TGCGCCAGCAGCGGGGGTTCCGGGACAGGGAACAATGAGCAGTTCTTC. This yields the protein CASSGGSGTGNNEQFF. The CDR3, completed at both ends by the reference TRBV5-1 and TRBJ2-1 genes, gives the full variable domain KAGVTQTPRYLIKTRGQQVTLSCSPISGHRSVSWYQQTPGQGLQFLFEYFSETQRNKGNFPGRFSGRQFSNSRSEMNVSTLELGDSALYLCASSGGSGTGNNEQFFGPGTRLTVL.